The sequence of this T cell receptor beta chain was determined in a study of T-cell memory formation after mild COVID-19. The CDR3 sequence is 16 residues long. Germline loops: CDR1 SGHVS, CDR2 FQNEAQ. Unmatched junction bases numbered 10, after V lost 2 bases and J lost 7 bases. Study outcomes and limitations: A balance of CD4 and CD8 characterized clones contracting day 15 to 85, whereas later expanders leaned CD4+.

A remark on this clonotype: Its specificity is not known.

TCRdb fed the 5' RACE reads into MiXCR, producing one record per CDR3 protein. The sample yields tens of thousands of distinct CDR3 sequences, over 9% seen once. The sample comprised PBMCs or a T cell subset sorted from them (not recorded which). The sequence came from an adult woman who had mild COVID-19 (a few samples of this study predate the infection). Cell type and time point are not known. V gene TRBV7-8 combines with J gene TRBJ2-1; TRBD2 matches 8 bases. CDR3 region: CASSLSSPGLVNEQFF. CDR3 in DNA: TGTGCCAGCAGCTTATCCTCCCCGGGACTAGTAAATGAGCAGTTCTTC.